Following are 23 T cell receptor beta chains from one sample sequenced in a study of siplizumab effects on memory and regulatory T cells. TCRdb's table, derived via immunoSEQ multiplex PCR, lists solely in-frame clones and lacks some. Among over 80,000 clones listed, roughly 94% were seen once. The specimen sequenced was non-Treg CD4+ T cells sorted from blood. Source of these receptors: a human donor in good health.

This chain joins TRBV7-9 and TRBJ1-4; D is unclear. The CDR3 has 14 residues. The V end was cut by 0 bases, the J end by 3 bases, with 5 bases between. Germline-derived CDR1 and CDR2 are SEHNR and FQNEAQ (reference sequence). CDR3 sequence reads: CASSLARSNEKLFF. The CDR3 coding sequence is TGTGCCAGCAGCTTAGCCCGTTCTAATGAAAAACTGTTTTTT.

The V gene is TRBV20-1, the J gene TRBJ2-1, with D uncertain. The V end was cut by 5 bases, the J end by 3 bases, with 2 bases between. The CDR3 length is 10 residues. Germline CDR1 is DFQATT and CDR2 is SNEGSKA (reference sequence). CDR3 sequence reads: CSAGYNEQFF. DNA for the CDR3: TGCAGTGCTGGCTACAATGAGCAGTTCTTC.

Here the CDR3 DNA reads TGTGCCAGCAGCCGAGGATGGGACAGGGTAACGATTTGGAATCAGCCCCAGCATTTT. It yields the protein CASSRGWDRVTIWNQPQHF. The chain has TRBV14 and TRBJ1-5; 9 bases are shared with TRBD1. With V trimmed by 4 bases and J by 4 bases, 17 bases remained unmatched. The germline gives CDR1 SGHDN, CDR2 FVKESK. CDR3 size: 19 residues.

The CDR3 region is CASSAGSEISYEQYF. The CDR3 coding sequence is TGTGCCAGCAGCGCGGGTTCGGAAATCTCCTACGAGCAGTACTTC. The chain joins TRBV9 to TRBJ2-7; D gene unclear. The CDR3 contains 15 residues. V was pared by 3 bases and J by 0 bases, with 13 bases between. The germline V gene encodes CDR1 SGDLS and CDR2 YYNGEE.

The chain joins TRBV7-6 to TRBJ2-5; the D is unclear. V gave up 2 bases and J gave up 3 bases, with 4 bases separating them. The CDR3 length is 12 residues. Germline loops: CDR1 SGHVS, CDR2 FNYEAQ. As DNA, the CDR3 is TGTGCCAGCAGCTTAATGGAAGAGACCCAGTACTTC. It encodes CASSLMEETQYF.

V usage is TRBV28 and J usage is TRBJ1-4; 9 nucleotides match TRBD1. The CDR3 length is 16 residues. V lost 3 bases to trimming and J lost 0 bases; unmatched junction nucleotides: 2. Germline-derived CDR1 and CDR2 are MDHEN and SYDVKM. For the CDR3, the DNA is TGTGCCAGCAGTTTGGGACAGGGCGCAACTAATGAAAAACTGTTTTTT. Its translation is CASSLGQGATNEKLFF.

The chain combines TRBV5-8 with TRBJ2-7; TRBD1 agrees at 8 bases. The V gene end was trimmed by 5 bases and the J gene end by 3 bases; junction bases not matched to a gene: 10. Germline assignment: CDR1 SGHTS and CDR2 YDEGEE. The CDR3 is 15 residues long. The CDR3 spells CASSTTRDRLYEQYF. The CDR3 DNA follows: TGTGCCAGCAGTACGACCCGGGACAGGCTCTACGAGCAGTACTTC.

The rearrangement joins TRBV18 to TRBJ2-3; the D is unclear. The CDR3 sequence is 15 residues long. V lost 6 bases and J lost 3, with 16 bases in between. Per the germline V gene, CDR1 is KGHSH and CDR2 is LQKENI. This chain's CDR3 is CASSSPAATTDTQYF. The CDR3 DNA is TGTGCCAGCTCCTCGCCGGCAGCAACGACAGATACGCAGTATTTT.

Note on this clone: Other DNA sequences in the same sample also yield this CDR3. V and J are TRBV19 and TRBJ1-4; perhaps TRBD1 as D (6 bases). In germline, CDR1 is LNHDA, CDR2 SQIVND (reference sequence). The CDR3 runs to 14 residues. V was trimmed by 6 bases and J by 0 bases, leaving 8 bases between them. CDR3 in amino acids: CASRGGSTNEKLFF. As DNA, the CDR3 is TGTGCCAGTAGAGGGGGTTCAACTAATGAAAAACTGTTTTTT.

V gene TRBV5-1 combines with J gene TRBJ2-1, with unresolved D. This CDR3 is 16 amino acids long. Trimming stripped 3 bases from V and 3 bases from J, with 16 bases between. CDR1 and CDR2 (germline): SGHRS, YFSETQ. The DNA of the CDR3 is TGCGCCAGCAGCTCCTTCCTCATAGTGGACTACAATGAGCAGTTCTTC. Protein product: CASSSFLIVDYNEQFF.

The chain recombines TRBV7-8 with TRBJ2-7; 9 bases map to TRBD1. Losses at the gene ends were 3 bases for V and 3 bases for J; bases not matched to a gene: 12. From germline, CDR1 is SGHVS and CDR2 FQNEAQ. This CDR3 contains 17 residues. CDR3 protein: CASSFQNRGRTYYEQYF. The CDR3 DNA reads as TGTGCCAGCAGCTTCCAGAACAGGGGGCGCACATACTACGAGCAGTACTTC.

The chain recombines TRBV18 with TRBJ2-7; tentative D call: TRBD1 (5 bases). V lost 3 bases to trimming and J lost 2 bases, with 17 bases between them. CDR3 size: 16 residues. Looked up from germline, CDR1 is KGHSH and CDR2 is LQKENI. The CDR3 loop reads CASSPTSGSDAYEQYF. DNA of the CDR3: TGTGCCAGCTCACCTACTTCAGGGTCGGATGCCTACGAGCAGTACTTC. The full variable domain, its missing parts supplied by reference TRBV18 and TRBJ2-7, is NAGVMQNPRHLVRRRGQEARLRCSPMKGHSHVYWYRQLPEEGLKFMVYLQKENIIDESGMPKERFSAEFPKEGPSILRIQQVVRGDSAAYFCASSPTSGSDAYEQYFGPGTRLTVT.

This chain links TRBV28 with TRBJ2-7; D gene unclear. The CDR3 loop spans 11 amino acids. Germline CDR1 MDHEN, CDR2 SYDVKM. Trimming cost V 3 bases and J 3 bases, with 3 bases left between them. CDR3 coding DNA: TGTGCCAGCAGTTTCCTCTACGAGCAGTACTTC. This codes for CASSFLYEQYF.

V and J are TRBV11-2 and TRBJ2-7; 11 nucleotides line up with TRBD2. This CDR3 spans 15 amino acids. Unmatched junction bases numbered 15, after V lost 5 bases and J lost 12 bases. The germline V gene has CDR1 SGHAT and CDR2 FQNNGV. The CDR3 DNA reads TGTGCCAGCAGCGCGAGAACTAGCGGGAGTGGTCGGGGGTACTTC. This codes for CASSARTSGSGRGYF.

V gene TRBV7-6 combines with J gene TRBJ2-5, with D maybe TRBD2 (5 bases). Trimming took 7 bases from V and 5 from J, leaving 17 bases between them. In germline, CDR1 is SGHVS, CDR2 FNYEAQ. This CDR3 comprises 14 residues. The CDR3 region has the DNA TGTGCCAGCAATCCGAATAGCGTTAGGGAGACCCAGTACTTC. It encodes CASNPNSVRETQYF.

The chain employs TRBV5-1 and TRBJ2-2; D is unclear. CDR3 length equals 13 residues. Germline CDR1 is SGHRS and CDR2 is YFSETQ. The V and J ends lost 0 bases and 5 bases respectively, with 5 bases between them. The CDR3 is CASSLEGTGELFF. The CDR3 DNA reads TGCGCCAGCAGCTTGGAAGGGACCGGGGAGCTGTTTTTT.

This clone was counted between two and nine times. J is TRBJ1-1 and V is TRBV30; TRBD1 agrees at 10 bases. The germline gives CDR1 GTSNPN, CDR2 SVGIG (reference sequence). This CDR3 has 12 residues. V trimming: 5 bases; J trimming: 3 bases; junction bases outside the gene matches: 0. CDR3 in DNA: TGTGCCTGGGGGACAGGGGACACTGAAGCTTTCTTT. Translating it yields CAWGTGDTEAFF.

This chain uses TRBV2 with TRBJ1-2, with D perhaps matching TRBD1 (6 bases). CDR3 length: 15 amino acids. CDR1 is SNHLY and CDR2 is FYNNEI in the germline V gene. The germline V and J ends were trimmed by 0 bases and 4 bases, with 12 bases remaining between them. This chain's CDR3 is CASSEARGAVYGYTF. DNA for the CDR3: TGTGCCAGCAGTGAAGCTCGGGGGGCGGTCTATGGCTACACCTTC.

V is TRBV28 and J is TRBJ1-5, with TRBD1 identical over 11 bases. The trim removed 4 bases at V and 5 bases at J, leaving 4 bases unmatched. The length of the CDR3 is 15 residues. The germline gives CDR1 MDHEN, CDR2 SYDVKM. For the CDR3, the DNA is TGTGCCAGCAGTTCTGGACAGGGGGCCCATCAGCCCCAGCATTTT. Its protein product is CASSSGQGAHQPQHF.

This clone was counted a single time. Within the sample, other DNA sequences also encode this same CDR3. J is TRBJ2-1 and V is TRBV27; TRBD1 matches 7 bases. From germline, CDR1 is MNHEY and CDR2 SMNVEV (reference sequence). J gave up 4 bases and V 10 bases, and 10 bases lay outside the gene matches. This CDR3 comprises 14 residues. The CDR3 spells CATSFRDRYNEQFF. The CDR3 bases are TGTGCCACCAGCTTCCGGGACAGATACAATGAGCAGTTCTTC.

The chain is built from TRBV5-1 and TRBJ2-2; D is unclear. CDR3 length: 16 amino acids. The germline V gene encodes CDR1 SGHRS and CDR2 YFSETQ. V gave up 0 bases and J gave up 2 bases, with 11 bases separating them. The chain's CDR3 is CASSLVGGKNTGELFF. The CDR3 coding sequence is TGCGCCAGCAGCTTGGTCGGCGGAAAAAACACCGGGGAGCTGTTTTTT.

This chain connects TRBV10-1 to TRBJ2-7; D unresolved. Trimming stripped 6 bases from V and 4 bases from J, with 19 bases between. Germline values: CDR1 WNHNN, CDR2 SYGVQD (reference sequence). The length of the CDR3 is 15 residues. CDR3 loop: CASSVLHHPQYEQYF. The CDR3 bases are TGCGCCAGCAGCGTTCTCCACCATCCCCAATACGAGCAGTACTTC.

This sequence joins TRBV14 and TRBJ2-3, with 9 bases identical to TRBD2. The CDR3 has 15 amino acids. V gave up 5 bases and J gave up 4 bases; unmatched junction bases: 7. CDR1 SGHDN and CDR2 FVKESK come from the germline V gene. The CDR3 region is CASSSLGGRADTQYF. CDR3 bases: TGTGCCAGCAGCTCCCTCGGCGGGAGGGCAGATACGCAGTATTTT.